This T cell receptor beta chain originates from a study of blood T cells in healthy people across ages. The CDR3 is 15 residues long. Germline V gives CDR1 SNHLY, CDR2 FYNNEI. A second roughly 7 to 12 cycle PCR used barcoded and J-beta primers. TCRdb re-called the 5' RACE reads with MiXCR, one entry per CDR3 protein. This table holds about 1.8 million distinct CDR3 sequences, roughly 52% found once. The study, taken as a whole, reports: The long-lived group displayed more naive CD4+ cells, plus higher diversity, than the aged donors did.

Concerning this clonotype itself: What it binds is unknown.

This clonotype was sampled from a woman aged 40 to 55 in good health. The chain employs TRBV2 and TRBJ2-5, with 9 bases identical to TRBD2. The J call is uncertain, as TRBJ2-7 better fits the DNA end. Specimen: blood. DNA for the CDR3: TGTGCCAGCACCTTTCAGGGCGGGGGGGCGTACGAGCAGTACTTC. This translates into CASTFQGGGAYEQYF.